This T cell receptor beta chain was retrieved from a study of patients and donors after allogeneic stem cell transplantation. V gave up 4 bases and J gave up 0 bases; unmatched junction bases: 5. Germline assignment: CDR1 SNHLY and CDR2 FYNNEI. The CDR3 extends over 17 amino acids. This clonotype has ten or more counts. TCRdb analysed the RT-PCR reads with MiXCR anew, one entry per CDR3 protein. The table lists tens of thousands of distinct CDR3 sequences, 8% to 10% of them singletons. Specimen: blood, either unsorted or a sorted T cell fraction (not recorded which). The V call is TRBV2, the J call TRBJ2-6; TRBD2 matches 8 bases. The sequence derives from a human donor who was either an allogeneic HSCT recipient or a stem cell or donor lymphocyte infusion donor (not recorded which). It is not recorded whose cells these are; they may come from a transplant donor. This chain's CDR3 is CASSGKRGSSGANVLTF. In DNA form, the CDR3 reads TGTGCCAGCAGTGGAAAGCGGGGGAGCTCTGGGGCCAACGTCCTGACTTTC.